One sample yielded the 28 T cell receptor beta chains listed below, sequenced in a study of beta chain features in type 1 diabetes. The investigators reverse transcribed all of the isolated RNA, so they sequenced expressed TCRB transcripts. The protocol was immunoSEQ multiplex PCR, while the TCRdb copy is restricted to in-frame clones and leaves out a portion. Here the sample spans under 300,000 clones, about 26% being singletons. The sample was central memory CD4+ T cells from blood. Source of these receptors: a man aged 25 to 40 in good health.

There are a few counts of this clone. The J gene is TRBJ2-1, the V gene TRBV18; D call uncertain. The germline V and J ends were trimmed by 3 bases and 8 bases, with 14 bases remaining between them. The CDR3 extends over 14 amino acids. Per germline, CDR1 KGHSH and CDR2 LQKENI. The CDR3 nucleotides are TGTGCCAGCTCACCGCAAGGAGTTTTTTATGAGCAGTTCTTC. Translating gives CASSPQGVFYEQFF.

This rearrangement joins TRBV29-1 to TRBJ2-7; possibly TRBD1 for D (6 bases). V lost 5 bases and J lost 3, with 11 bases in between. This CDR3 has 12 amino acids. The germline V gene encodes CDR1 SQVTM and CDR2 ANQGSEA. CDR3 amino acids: CSVYVDSYEQYF. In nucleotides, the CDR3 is TGCAGCGTTTATGTGGACAGCTACGAGCAGTACTTC.

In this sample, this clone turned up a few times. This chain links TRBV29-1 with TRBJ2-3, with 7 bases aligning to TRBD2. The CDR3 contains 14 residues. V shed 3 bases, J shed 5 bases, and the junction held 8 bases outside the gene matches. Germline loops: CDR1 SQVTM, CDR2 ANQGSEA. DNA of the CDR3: TGCAGCGTTGATTCTAGCGGAGGGGAAGATACGCAGTATTTT. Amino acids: CSVDSSGGEDTQYF.

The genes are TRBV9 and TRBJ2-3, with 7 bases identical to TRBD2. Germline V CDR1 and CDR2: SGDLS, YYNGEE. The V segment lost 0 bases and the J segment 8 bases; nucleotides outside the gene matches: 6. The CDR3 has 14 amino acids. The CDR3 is CASSVGLTGGTQYF. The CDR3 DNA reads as TGTGCCAGCAGCGTAGGGCTTACGGGGGGTACGCAGTATTTT.

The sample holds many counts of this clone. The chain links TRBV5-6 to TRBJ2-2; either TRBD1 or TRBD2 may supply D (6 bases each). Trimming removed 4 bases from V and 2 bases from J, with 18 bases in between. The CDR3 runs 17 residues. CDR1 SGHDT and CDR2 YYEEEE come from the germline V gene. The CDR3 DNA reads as TGTGCCAGCAGCCCCCGTTGGAGGGGGAGTAACACCGGGGAGCTGTTTTTT. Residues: CASSPRWRGSNTGELFF.

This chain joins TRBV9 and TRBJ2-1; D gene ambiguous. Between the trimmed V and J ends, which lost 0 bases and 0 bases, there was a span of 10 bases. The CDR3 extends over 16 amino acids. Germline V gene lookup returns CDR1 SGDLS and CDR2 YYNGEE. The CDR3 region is CASSVVALSSYNEQFF. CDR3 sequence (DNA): TGTGCCAGCAGCGTAGTGGCGCTCAGCTCCTACAATGAGCAGTTCTTC.

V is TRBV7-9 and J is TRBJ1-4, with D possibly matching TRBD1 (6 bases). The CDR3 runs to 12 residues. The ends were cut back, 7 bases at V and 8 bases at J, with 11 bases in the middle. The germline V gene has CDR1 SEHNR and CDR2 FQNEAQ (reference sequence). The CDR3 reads CASNRDEEKLFF. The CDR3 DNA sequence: TGTGCCAGCAACAGGGATGAAGAAAAACTGTTTTTT.

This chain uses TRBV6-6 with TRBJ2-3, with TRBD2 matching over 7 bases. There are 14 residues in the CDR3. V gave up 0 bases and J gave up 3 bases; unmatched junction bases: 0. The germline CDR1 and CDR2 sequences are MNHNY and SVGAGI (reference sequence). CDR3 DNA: TGTGCCAGCAGTTACTCGGGGGGGACAGATACGCAGTATTTT. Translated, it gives CASSYSGGTDTQYF.

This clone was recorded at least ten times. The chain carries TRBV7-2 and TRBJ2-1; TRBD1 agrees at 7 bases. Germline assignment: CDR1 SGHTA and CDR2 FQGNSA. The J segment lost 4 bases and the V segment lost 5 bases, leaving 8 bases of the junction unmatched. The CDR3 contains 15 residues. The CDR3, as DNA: TGTGCCAGCAGCCCTGGACAGGTGCCATACAATGAGCAGTTCTTC. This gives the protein CASSPGQVPYNEQFF.

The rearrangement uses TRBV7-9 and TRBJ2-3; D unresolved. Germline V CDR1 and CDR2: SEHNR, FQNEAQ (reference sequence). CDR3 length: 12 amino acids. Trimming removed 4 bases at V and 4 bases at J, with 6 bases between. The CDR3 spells CASSSASDTQYF. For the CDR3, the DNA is TGTGCCAGCAGCTCAGCATCAGATACGCAGTATTTT.

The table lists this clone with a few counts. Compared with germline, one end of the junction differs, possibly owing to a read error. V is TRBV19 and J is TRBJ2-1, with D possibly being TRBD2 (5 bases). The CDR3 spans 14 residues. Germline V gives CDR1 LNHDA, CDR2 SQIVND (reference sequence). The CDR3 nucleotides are TGTGCCAGTAGGATAGAAGCGGTAGACAATGAGCAGTTCTTC. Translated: CASRIEAVDNEQFF.

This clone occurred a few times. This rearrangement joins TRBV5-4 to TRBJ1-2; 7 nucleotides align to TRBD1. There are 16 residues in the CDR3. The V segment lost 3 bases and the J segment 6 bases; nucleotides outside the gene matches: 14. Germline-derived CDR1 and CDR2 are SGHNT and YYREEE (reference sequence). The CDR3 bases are TGTGCCAGCAGCTCGGGCATACAGGGGCCGGGGGATGGCTACACCTTC. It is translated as CASSSGIQGPGDGYTF.

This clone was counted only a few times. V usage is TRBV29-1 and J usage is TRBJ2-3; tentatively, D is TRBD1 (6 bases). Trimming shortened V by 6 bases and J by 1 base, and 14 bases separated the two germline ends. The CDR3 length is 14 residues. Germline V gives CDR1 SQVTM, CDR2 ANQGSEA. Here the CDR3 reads CSVAYRAGTDTQYF. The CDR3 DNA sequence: TGCAGCGTCGCCTACAGGGCCGGCACAGATACGCAGTATTTT.

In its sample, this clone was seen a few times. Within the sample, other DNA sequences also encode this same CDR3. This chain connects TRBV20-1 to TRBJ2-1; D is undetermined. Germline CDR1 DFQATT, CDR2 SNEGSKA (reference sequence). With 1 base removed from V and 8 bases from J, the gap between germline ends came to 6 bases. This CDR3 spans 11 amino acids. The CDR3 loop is CSARVVDEQFF. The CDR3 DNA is TGCAGTGCTAGAGTTGTGGATGAGCAGTTCTTC.

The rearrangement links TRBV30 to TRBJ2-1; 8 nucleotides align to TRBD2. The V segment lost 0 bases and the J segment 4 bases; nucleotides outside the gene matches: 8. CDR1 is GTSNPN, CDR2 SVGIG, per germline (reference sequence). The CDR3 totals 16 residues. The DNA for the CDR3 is TGTGCCTGGAGTGTACTGGGGACTAGTCCTTACAATGAGCAGTTCTTC. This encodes CAWSVLGTSPYNEQFF.

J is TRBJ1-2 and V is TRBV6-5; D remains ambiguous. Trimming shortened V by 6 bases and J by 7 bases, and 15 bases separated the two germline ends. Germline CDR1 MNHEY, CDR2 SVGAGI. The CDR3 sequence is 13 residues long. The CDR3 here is CASSSEVRLGYTF. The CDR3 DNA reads TGTGCCAGCAGCTCCGAAGTGCGGCTTGGCTACACCTTC.

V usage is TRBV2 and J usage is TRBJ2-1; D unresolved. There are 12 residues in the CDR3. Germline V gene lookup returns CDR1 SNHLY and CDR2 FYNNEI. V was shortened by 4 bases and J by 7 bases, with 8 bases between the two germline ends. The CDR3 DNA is TGTGCCAGCAGTGGTACAGTTAATGAGCAGTTCTTC. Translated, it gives CASSGTVNEQFF.

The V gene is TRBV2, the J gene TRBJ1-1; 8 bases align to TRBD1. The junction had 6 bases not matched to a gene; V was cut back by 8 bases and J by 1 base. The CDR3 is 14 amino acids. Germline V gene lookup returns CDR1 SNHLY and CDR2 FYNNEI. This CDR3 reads CASGRDRGNTEAFF. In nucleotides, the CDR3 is TGTGCCAGCGGCCGAGACAGGGGGAACACTGAAGCTTTCTTT. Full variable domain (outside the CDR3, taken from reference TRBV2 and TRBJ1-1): EPEVTQTPSHQVTQMGQEVILRCVPISNHLYFYWYRQILGQKVEFLVSFYNNEISEKSEIFDDQFSVERPDGSNFTLKIRSTKLEDSAMYFCASGRDRGNTEAFFGQGTRLTVV.

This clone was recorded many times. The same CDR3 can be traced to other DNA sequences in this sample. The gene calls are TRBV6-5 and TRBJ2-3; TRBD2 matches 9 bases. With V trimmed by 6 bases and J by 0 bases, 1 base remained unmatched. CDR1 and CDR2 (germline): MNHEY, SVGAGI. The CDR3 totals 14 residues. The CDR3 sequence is CASSTSGSTDTQYF. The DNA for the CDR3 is TGTGCCAGCAGCACTAGCGGGAGCACAGATACGCAGTATTTT.

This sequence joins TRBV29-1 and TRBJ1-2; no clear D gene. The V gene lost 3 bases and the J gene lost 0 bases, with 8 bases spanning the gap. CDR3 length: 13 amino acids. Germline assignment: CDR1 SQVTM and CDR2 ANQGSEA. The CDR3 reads CSVENPTNYGYTF. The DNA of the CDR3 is TGCAGCGTTGAGAACCCTACTAACTATGGCTACACCTTC. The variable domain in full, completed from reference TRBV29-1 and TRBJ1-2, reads SAVISQKPSRDICQRGTSLTIQCQVDSQVTMMFWYRQQPGQSLTLIATANQGSEATYESGFVIDKFPISRPNLTFSTLTVSNMSPEDSSIYLCSVENPTNYGYTFGSGTRLTVV.

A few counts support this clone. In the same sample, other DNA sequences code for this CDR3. In nucleotides, the CDR3 is TGTGCCAGCAGCTTAGCGGGCGCGAACACCGGGGAGCTGTTTTTT. It specifies CASSLAGANTGELFF. The V call is TRBV7-2, the J call TRBJ2-2; D uncertain. V was cut by 0 bases and J by 0 bases, with 5 bases left in between. Germline CDR1 SGHTA, CDR2 FQGNSA. The CDR3 covers 15 residues.

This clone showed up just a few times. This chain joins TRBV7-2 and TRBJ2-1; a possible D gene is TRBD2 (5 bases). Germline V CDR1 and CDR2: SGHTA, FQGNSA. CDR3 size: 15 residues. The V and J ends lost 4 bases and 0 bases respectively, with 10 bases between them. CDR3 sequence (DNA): TGTGCCAGCAGCTCCGGAGGAAACTCCTACAATGAGCAGTTCTTC. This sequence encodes CASSSGGNSYNEQFF.

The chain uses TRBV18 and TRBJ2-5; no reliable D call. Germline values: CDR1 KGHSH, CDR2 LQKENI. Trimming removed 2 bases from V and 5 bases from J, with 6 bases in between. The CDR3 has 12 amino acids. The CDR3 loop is CASSPDVETQYF. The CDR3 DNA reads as TGTGCCAGCTCACCAGATGTTGAGACCCAGTACTTC.

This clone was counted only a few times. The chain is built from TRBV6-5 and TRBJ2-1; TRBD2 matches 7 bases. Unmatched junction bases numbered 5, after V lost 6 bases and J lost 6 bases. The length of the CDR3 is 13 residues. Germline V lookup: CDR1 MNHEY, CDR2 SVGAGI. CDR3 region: CASRFSSGNEQFF. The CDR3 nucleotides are TGTGCCAGCAGATTCTCTAGCGGCAATGAGCAGTTCTTC.

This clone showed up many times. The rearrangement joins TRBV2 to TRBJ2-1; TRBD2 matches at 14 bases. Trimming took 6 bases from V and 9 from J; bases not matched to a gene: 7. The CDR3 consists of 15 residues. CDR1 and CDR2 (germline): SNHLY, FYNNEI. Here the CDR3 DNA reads TGTGCCAGCAGAAGACTAGCGGGAGGGCCAGGTGAGCAGTTCTTC. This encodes CASRRLAGGPGEQFF.

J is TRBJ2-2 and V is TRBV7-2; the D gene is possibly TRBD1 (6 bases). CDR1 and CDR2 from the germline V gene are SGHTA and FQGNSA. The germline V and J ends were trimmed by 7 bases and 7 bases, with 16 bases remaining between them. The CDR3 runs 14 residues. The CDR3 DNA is TGTGCCAGCACCTCTTTGTTCAGGGGCGGGGAGCTGTTTTTT. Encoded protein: CASTSLFRGGELFF.

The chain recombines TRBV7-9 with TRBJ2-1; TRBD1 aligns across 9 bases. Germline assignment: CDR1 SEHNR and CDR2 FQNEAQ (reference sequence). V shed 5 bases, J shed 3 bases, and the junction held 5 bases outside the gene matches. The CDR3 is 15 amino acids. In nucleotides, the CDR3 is TGTGCCAGCAGCCTACAGGGGGCGCGCTACAATGAGCAGTTCTTC. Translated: CASSLQGARYNEQFF.

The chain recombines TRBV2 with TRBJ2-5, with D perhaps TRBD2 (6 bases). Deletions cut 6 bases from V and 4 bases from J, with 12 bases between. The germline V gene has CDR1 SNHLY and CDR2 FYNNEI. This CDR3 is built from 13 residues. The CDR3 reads CASSLDSGETQYF. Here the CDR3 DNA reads TGTGCCAGCAGCCTCGATAGCGGAGAGACCCAGTACTTC.